This paragraph covers one TCR beta chain sequence. This clone was found a few times. Which antigen it targets is not known. Base-call qualities are not available, and no considerably larger clone is one nucleotide away. In light of the paper, this sample's treatment or condition label describes: around 19 received Ad26.COV2.S at low or high dose, single or two shots; 5 received placebo; per-sample allocation not given. For vaccine and placebo recipients, the sequenced repertoires came from samples collected on day 63 after the first injection. Cohort 1b enrolled some 25 adults aged 18-55 years at a single site in Boston, USA, between 29 July and 7 August 2020. Ad26.COV2.S was a replication-incompetent adenovirus type 26 vector that expressed a prefusion-stabilized SARS-CoV-2 spike protein derived from the original Wuhan strain. The germline V gene encodes CDR1 SGDLS and CDR2 YYNGEE. V and J lose 0 bases and 1 base, and a span of 11 bases separates them. The CDR3 runs 15 amino acids, cysteine and phenylalanine included. Left in the record is the CDR3 DNA by itself, 45 bases read in frame from the first base.

The data were taken from a study of Ad26.COV2.S vaccination and SARS-CoV-2 variants (dated by TCRdb to the early 2020s). Study-level background: Donors in the vaccine arm were drawn from COV1001, a multicentre, randomized, double-blind, placebo-controlled phase I-IIa trial testing Ad26.COV2.S in healthy adults. Ad26.COV2.S was given intramuscularly at 5x10^10 or 1x10^11 viral particles, as a single shot or as two shots 56 days apart. The specificity and breadth of SARS-CoV-2-reactive T cell receptors after Ad26.COV2.S vaccination were assessed by TCRbeta repertoire sequencing. Participants in the trial were split at random into five groups of five each, receiving low-dose or high-dose Ad26.COV2.S once or twice, or else placebo on both occasions. Investigators did not know the trial group allocation while performing experiments and assessing outcomes. The TCR-sequenced set comprised about 32 samples: some 19 Ad26.COV2.S vaccine recipients, 5 placebo recipients and 8 SARS-CoV-2 convalescent individuals.

TCRbeta CDR3 regions were sequenced with the immunoSEQ Assay. After extraction, genomic DNA underwent amplification by bias-controlled multiplex PCR, followed by high-throughput sequencing. The paper's data handling went like this. Collapsing and filtering of sequences were performed to quantify the absolute abundance of each unique TCRbeta CDR3 region. T cell fraction was estimated by normalizing TCRbeta template counts to usable DNA, which was measured by amplifying reference genes present in all nucleated cells. Repertoire TCRs were annotated as SARS-CoV-2-specific by exact matching of V gene, CDR3 amino acid sequence and J gene to a known reactive TCR set. The reference SARS-CoV-2 TCR set was obtained from MIRA and was filtered for enrichment in COVID-19-positive ImmuneCODE repertoires, whereby public or cross-reactive TCRs were removed. Drawing on the MIRA antigens, annotated TCRs were analysed further at the level of specific ORF or position within ORF. Breadth was defined as annotated unique rearrangements over total unique productive rearrangements; depth was the summed frequency of those rearrangements. Group comparisons of TCR breadth used two-sided Wilcoxon rank-sum tests. The table was pulled from immuneACCESS by TCRdb, which kept in-frame rearrangements only. Such tables lose some clones; where checked, under half of the loss comes from unresolved V genes, and the rest has no known cause. V, J and clone size derive from that table, while D and trimming were established from the DNA sequence. The sample data list about 460,000 clones, and nearly 90% of these were observed just once. The biggest ten clones account for 1.5% to 2% of the sample.

Findings and caveats that apply to the study as a whole: Vaccine and placebo recipients had similar non-spike TCR breadth, a finding consistent with the vaccine containing only spike. It was noted by the authors that total T cell responses may have been underestimated by the TCR breadth and depth analyses. Substantial breadth of spike-specific CD8+ and CD4+ T cell responses was reported after vaccination. The study was not powered for comparison of responses between vaccine doses or regimens. Spike-specific TCR breadth was higher in Ad26.COV2.S recipients than in placebo recipients (P = 0.0014).

The TCR originated in a person between 18 and 59 years old who received the Ad26.COV2.S COVID-19 vaccine or a placebo. The V and J genes are TRBV9 and TRBJ2-7; no D gene call is confident. Sequencing was performed on peripheral blood, taken in a trial of Ad26.COV2.S vaccine versus placebo. The DNA is TGTGCCAGCAGCGTAGGGGCAAGCTTGTCCTACGAGCAGTACTTC. Its coded protein is CASSVGASLSYEQYF.